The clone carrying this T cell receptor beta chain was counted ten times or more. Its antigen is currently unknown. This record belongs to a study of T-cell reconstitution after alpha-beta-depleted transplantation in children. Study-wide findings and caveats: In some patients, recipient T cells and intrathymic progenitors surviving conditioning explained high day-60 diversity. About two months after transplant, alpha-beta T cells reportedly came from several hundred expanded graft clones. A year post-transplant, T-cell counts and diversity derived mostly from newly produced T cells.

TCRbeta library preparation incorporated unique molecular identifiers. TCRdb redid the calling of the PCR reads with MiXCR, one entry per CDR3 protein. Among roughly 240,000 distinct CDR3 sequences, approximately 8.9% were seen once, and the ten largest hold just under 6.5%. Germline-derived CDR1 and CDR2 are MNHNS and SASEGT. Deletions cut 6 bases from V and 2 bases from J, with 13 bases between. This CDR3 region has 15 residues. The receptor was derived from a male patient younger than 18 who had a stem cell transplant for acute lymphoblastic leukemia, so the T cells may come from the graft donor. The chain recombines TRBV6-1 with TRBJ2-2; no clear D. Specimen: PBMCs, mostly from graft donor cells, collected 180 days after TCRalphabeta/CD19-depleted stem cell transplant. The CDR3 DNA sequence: TGTGCCAGCAGCCGGGTGGTACTTAACACCGGGGAGCTGTTTTTT. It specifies CASSRVVLNTGELFF.